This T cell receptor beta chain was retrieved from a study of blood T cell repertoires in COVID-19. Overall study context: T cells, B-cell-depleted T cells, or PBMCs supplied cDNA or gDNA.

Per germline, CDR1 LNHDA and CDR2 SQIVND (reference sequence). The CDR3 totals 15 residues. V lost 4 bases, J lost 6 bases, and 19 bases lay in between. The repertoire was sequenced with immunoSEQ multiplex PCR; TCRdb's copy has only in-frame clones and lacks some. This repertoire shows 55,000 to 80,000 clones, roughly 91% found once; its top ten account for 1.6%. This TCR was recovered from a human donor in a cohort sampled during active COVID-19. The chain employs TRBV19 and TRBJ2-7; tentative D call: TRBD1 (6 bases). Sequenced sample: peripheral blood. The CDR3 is CASSTIKMTGREQYF. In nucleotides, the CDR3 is TGTGCCAGTAGTACCATTAAGATGACAGGTCGCGAGCAGTACTTC.